This T cell receptor (beta chain) comes out of a study of response to subunit inactivated influenza vaccine. Broader study findings: Every seasonal influenza vaccination brings in few new T cells, the authors suggested.

One entry per CDR3 protein results from TCRdb running MiXCR on the RT-PCR reads. The table shows hundreds of thousands of distinct CDR3 sequences, with roughly 25% occurring only once. Of note for this clonotype: Antigen: not known.

Germline loops: CDR1 DFQATT, CDR2 SNEGSKA (reference sequence). Trimming cost V 5 bases and J 1 base, with 15 bases left between them. CDR3 length: 15 residues. This clonotype was obtained from a middle-aged man who received an inactivated influenza vaccine. Sequencing used CD4+ T cells sorted from PBMCs, obtained roughly 5 days after vaccination. The gene calls are TRBV20-1 and TRBJ1-5; possibly TRBD1 for D (5 bases). The CDR3 sequence is CSAQAPQGSNQPQHF. CDR3 coding DNA: TGCAGTGCTCAGGCCCCTCAGGGAAGCAATCAGCCCCAGCATTTT.